One and the same sample provided the 25 T cell receptor beta chains below, sequenced in a study of OX40 agonist ivuxolimab in advanced cancers. Preparation of the library involved the immunoSEQ multiplex PCR assay. TCRdb provides this immuneACCESS table in a form limited to in-frame rearrangements. Some clones are lacking; in checked studies, under half of them reflect an unresolved V gene, and why the rest are absent is not known. In all, the sample holds around 94,000 clones, and 87% of those were seen once. The ten largest make up about 0.33% of the sample. The sequenced sample was CD4+ or CD8+ T cells sorted from blood, obtained in a trial of the OX40 agonist ivuxolimab. All receptors come from an adult with an advanced solid tumor such as melanoma, head and neck, liver or kidney cancer.

Here the CDR3 DNA reads TGTGCCAGCAGTCCCAATGCCGGGGAGCTGTTTTTT. Protein: CASSPNAGELFF. This sequence joins TRBV6-6 and TRBJ2-2, with unresolved D. CDR3 size: 12 residues. CDR1 MNHNY and CDR2 SVGAGI come from the germline V gene (reference sequence). Trimming pared 5 bases from V and 6 bases from J, leaving 7 bases between.

This chain links TRBV7-2 with TRBJ2-3; 7 bases match TRBD2. The ends lost 5 bases at V and 4 bases at J; junction bases unmatched: 9. The germline V gene encodes CDR1 SGHTA and CDR2 FQGNSA. This CDR3 contains 15 residues. The CDR3 sequence is CASSVAGGSADTQYF. CDR3 bases: TGTGCCAGCAGCGTCGCCGGGGGGTCAGCAGATACGCAGTATTTT.

The V and J genes are TRBV5-4 and TRBJ2-3; the D gene is possibly TRBD2 (5 bases). The CDR3 loop spans 14 amino acids. Trimming pared 2 bases from V and 6 bases from J, leaving 13 bases between. The germline gives CDR1 SGHNT, CDR2 YYREEE (reference sequence). CDR3 in DNA: TGTGCCAGCAGCTTCGAGACCGGGGTGGATACGCAGTATTTT. Translated, it gives CASSFETGVDTQYF.

The rearrangement uses TRBV5-1 and TRBJ1-2; D gene unclear. V was trimmed by 8 bases and J by 0 bases, leaving 14 bases between them. The CDR3 runs to 14 residues. The germline gives CDR1 SGHRS, CDR2 YFSETQ. The CDR3 sequence: CASGIEGANYGYTF. Here the CDR3 DNA reads TGCGCCAGTGGGATAGAGGGAGCTAACTATGGCTACACCTTC.

This chain connects TRBV4-2 to TRBJ2-7; possibly TRBD2 for D (5 bases). Deletions cut 0 bases from V and 4 bases from J, with 13 bases between. Looked up from germline, CDR1 is LGHNA and CDR2 is YNFKEQ. The CDR3 consists of 15 residues. The CDR3 loop reads CASSQEPDYLYEQYF. CDR3 coding DNA: TGTGCCAGCAGCCAAGAACCTGACTACCTTTACGAGCAGTACTTC.

This clone has more than one count but fewer than ten. The chain links TRBV9 to TRBJ1-1; D unresolved. Looked up from germline, CDR1 is SGDLS and CDR2 is YYNGEE. V was clipped by 0 bases and J by 0 bases, with 9 bases between them. This CDR3 region has 15 residues. Here the CDR3 reads CASSVVGVMNTEAFF. CDR3 coding DNA: TGTGCCAGCAGCGTAGTTGGGGTCATGAACACTGAAGCTTTCTTT.

The chain links TRBV19 to TRBJ1-2; TRBD1 matches at 11 bases. CDR1 and CDR2 (germline): LNHDA, SQIVND (reference sequence). This CDR3 region has 12 residues. V shed 9 bases and J 6 bases; nucleotides not matched to a gene: 3. The CDR3 sequence is CASRDRGNGYTF. The CDR3 DNA follows: TGTGCCAGCCGGGACAGGGGGAATGGCTACACCTTC.

The chain combines TRBV27 with TRBJ2-5, with 7 positions matching TRBD2. Germline CDR1 reads MNHEY; CDR2 reads SMNVEV (reference sequence). The CDR3 has 14 residues. The V gene end was trimmed by 3 bases and the J gene end by 5 bases; junction bases not matched to a gene: 6. The CDR3 bases are TGTGCCAGCAGTTTTTGGGGGGGGGAGGAGACCCAGTACTTC. The encoded protein is CASSFWGGEETQYF.

The V gene is TRBV9, the J gene TRBJ2-1; 8 bases are a match to TRBD1. The germline V gene encodes CDR1 SGDLS and CDR2 YYNGEE. The CDR3 covers 15 residues. V lost 0 bases, J lost 2 bases, and 1 base stayed unmatched. CDR3: CASSVGQGTYNEQFF. CDR3 coding DNA: TGTGCCAGCAGCGTAGGACAGGGGACCTACAATGAGCAGTTCTTC.

J is TRBJ2-7 and V is TRBV29-1; 8 nucleotides match TRBD2. Germline trimming cut 4 bases from V and 3 bases from J; bases unmatched to any gene: 14. Germline lookup yields CDR1 SQVTM and CDR2 ANQGSEA. This CDR3 is 16 amino acids long. CDR3 protein: CSVVELAGPQSYEQYF. For the CDR3, the DNA is TGCAGCGTTGTTGAGTTAGCGGGGCCGCAAAGCTACGAGCAGTACTTC.

The chain links TRBV6-5 to TRBJ2-3; the match to TRBD2 covers 7 bases. V shed 5 bases, J shed 0 bases, and the junction held 5 bases outside the gene matches. The CDR3 length is 15 residues. Germline V gene lookup returns CDR1 MNHEY and CDR2 SVGAGI. This CDR3 is CASSTYGGSTDTQYF. For the CDR3, the DNA is TGTGCCAGCAGTACGTACGGGGGGAGCACAGATACGCAGTATTTT.

This sequence joins TRBV6-1 and TRBJ2-4; no clear D gene. The CDR3 contains 12 residues. V lost 4 bases, J lost 7 bases, and 8 bases lay in between. The germline V gene has CDR1 MNHNS and CDR2 SASEGT. This chain's CDR3 is CASSVDGNIQYF. The CDR3 nucleotides are TGTGCCAGCAGTGTGGACGGTAACATTCAGTACTTC.

V gene TRBV6-5 combines with J gene TRBJ1-1, with a possible D match to TRBD1 (6 bases). The V end was cut by 6 bases, the J end by 4 bases, with 18 bases between. Germline CDR1 MNHEY, CDR2 SVGAGI. The CDR3 runs 15 residues. CDR3 sequence: CASRARGGGGTEAFF. CDR3 DNA sequence: TGTGCCAGCAGGGCAAGGGGAGGAGGGGGCACTGAAGCTTTCTTT.

In its sample, this clone was seen once. V and J are TRBV5-1 and TRBJ2-7; no definite D call. Trimming pared 0 bases from V and 3 bases from J, leaving 13 bases between. Looked up from germline, CDR1 is SGHRS and CDR2 is YFSETQ. The CDR3 spans 15 residues. The CDR3 spells CASSLATVLNYEQYF. The CDR3 DNA is TGCGCCAGCAGCTTGGCCACAGTGTTAAACTACGAGCAGTACTTC.

The chain uses TRBV18 and TRBJ1-2; 7 nucleotides agree with TRBD1. This CDR3 comprises 15 residues. Per germline, CDR1 KGHSH and CDR2 LQKENI. The trim removed 0 bases at V and 8 bases at J, leaving 9 bases unmatched. CDR3 coding DNA: TGTGCCAGCTCACCACCCTCACTGACAGGGAGGGGCTACACCTTC. Translated, it gives CASSPPSLTGRGYTF.

The genes are TRBV2 and TRBJ2-7; the match to TRBD1 covers 7 bases. The junction had 7 bases not matched to a gene; V was cut back by 9 bases and J by 2 bases. CDR3 size: 13 residues. Germline CDR1 reads SNHLY; CDR2 reads FYNNEI. The CDR3 region has the DNA TGTGCCAGGGGGACAGTAACTACCTACGAGCAGTACTTC. It encodes CARGTVTTYEQYF. Drawing the rest from reference TRBV2 and TRBJ2-7, the complete variable domain is EPEVTQTPSHQVTQMGQEVILRCVPISNHLYFYWYRQILGQKVEFLVSFYNNEISEKSEIFDDQFSVERPDGSNFTLKIRSTKLEDSAMYFCARGTVTTYEQYFGPGTRLTVT.

This chain connects TRBV19 to TRBJ2-3; 7 positions agree with TRBD2. Germline CDR1 LNHDA, CDR2 SQIVND (reference sequence). The J segment lost 0 bases and the V segment lost 6 bases, leaving 6 bases of the junction unmatched. CDR3 size: 15 residues. The CDR3 here is CASSQGGFSTDTQYF. CDR3 bases: TGTGCCAGTAGCCAGGGAGGGTTTAGCACAGATACGCAGTATTTT.

The J gene is TRBJ2-7, the V gene TRBV7-9, with TRBD2 as a possible D gene (7 bases). Trimming pared 4 bases from V and 4 bases from J, leaving 20 bases between. Germline CDR1 SEHNR, CDR2 FQNEAQ (reference sequence). This CDR3 contains 16 residues. The CDR3 region is CASSSRGGGAGYEQYF. The CDR3 bases are TGTGCCAGCAGCTCCCGAGGTGGGGGGGCGGGATACGAGCAGTACTTC.

This chain links TRBV11-2 with TRBJ1-2; a weak D match, TRBD1 (6 bases). V gave up 5 bases and J gave up 2 bases, with 15 bases separating them. CDR3 length equals 15 residues. Germline assignment: CDR1 SGHAT and CDR2 FQNNGV. CDR3 DNA sequence: TGTGCCAGCAGCCCGCAGGGGTTGTACAACTATGGCTACACCTTC. Amino acid sequence: CASSPQGLYNYGYTF.

The gene calls are TRBV5-4 and TRBJ2-1; no definite D call. Trimming took off 0 bases at V and 0 bases at J, with 10 bases between the two ends. Per the germline V gene, CDR1 is SGHNT and CDR2 is YYREEE (reference sequence). The CDR3 loop spans 16 amino acids. The CDR3 region has the DNA TGTGCCAGCAGCTTGGGCGGCCCAAGCTCCTACAATGAGCAGTTCTTC. Amino acids: CASSLGGPSSYNEQFF.

The chain is built from TRBV7-8 and TRBJ2-7, with D possibly TRBD1 on 6 matching bases. The CDR3 runs to 13 residues. The germline V and J ends were trimmed by 1 base and 2 bases, with 6 bases remaining between them. Germline CDR1 and CDR2: SGHVS and FQNEAQ. The CDR3 DNA sequence: TGTGCCAGCAGCTTAGACAGGGCCTACGAGCAGTACTTC. As protein: CASSLDRAYEQYF.

Here the CDR3 reads CASSLGAQGARTDTQYF. The CDR3 DNA follows: TGCGCCAGCAGCTTGGGGGCCCAGGGGGCGAGGACAGATACGCAGTATTTT. The chain combines TRBV5-1 with TRBJ2-3; 8 bases are shared with TRBD1. Germline V gene data show CDR1 as SGHRS and CDR2 as YFSETQ. This CDR3 has 17 residues. V lost 0 bases to trimming and J lost 3 bases; unmatched junction nucleotides: 9.

J is TRBJ2-1 and V is TRBV4-1; 10 bases align to TRBD2. This CDR3 has 20 residues. V was pared by 4 bases and J by 3 bases, with 18 bases of the junction left unmatched. Germline V gene data show CDR1 as MGHRA and CDR2 as YSYEKL. CDR3 protein: CASSPGPSAGGPSDYNEQFF. The CDR3 DNA reads TGCGCCAGCAGCCCGGGGCCCTCAGCGGGGGGGCCCAGCGACTACAATGAGCAGTTCTTC.

The chain combines TRBV29-1 with TRBJ2-6; 7 bases are shared with TRBD1. Germline-derived CDR1 and CDR2 are SQVTM and ANQGSEA. This CDR3 has 16 amino acids. With 5 bases clipped from V and 4 bases from J, the junction kept 11 bases outside the gene matches. The CDR3, as DNA: TGCAGCGTTAACATCCGGACAGGTCCCGGGGCCAACGTCCTGACTTTC. Encoded protein: CSVNIRTGPGANVLTF.

The chain couples TRBV5-4 to TRBJ1-3; no definite D call. Germline V gene lookup returns CDR1 SGHNT and CDR2 YYREEE (reference sequence). Trimming took off 0 bases at V and 4 bases at J, with 14 bases between the two ends. The CDR3 totals 16 residues. The CDR3 DNA follows: TGTGCCAGCAGCTTGGACGGGTTGCTTTTAGGAAACACCATATATTTT. This translates into CASSLDGLLLGNTIYF.